This is a list of T cell receptor beta chains from one sample in a study of cytomegalovirus exposure and HLA in healthy donors. This table comes from immunoSEQ multiplex PCR, and its TCRdb copy is limited to in-frame clones, with some not included. This table holds tens of thousands of clones, roughly three quarters found once. The specimen sequenced was PBMCs. Receptors were obtained from a man between 25 and 39 years old in good health and CMV-seronegative. Each CDR3 is given with its conserved first and last residue. The D gene is left open where the match is weak. Not all rows give a size; the values are once, few, many and, for expanded clones, a class.

CDR3 protein: CASSHFTSGRTYEQYF
CDR3 DNA: TGTGCCAGCAGCCACTTTACTAGCGGGAGGACCTACGAGCAGTACTTC
V gene: TRBV14
clone size: .
J gene: TRBJ2-7
D gene: TRBD2

CDR3 protein: CASSVGEFSNTGELFF
CDR3 DNA: TGTGCCAGCAGCGTAGGGGAGTTCTCGAACACCGGGGAGCTGTTTTTT
V gene: TRBV9
clone size: .
J gene: TRBJ2-2
D gene: .

CDR3 protein: CASSLSKGKGDQPQHF
CDR3 DNA: TGTGCCAGCAGCTTATCTAAGGGAAAGGGGGATCAGCCCCAGCATTTT
V gene: TRBV7-8
clone size: .
J gene: TRBJ1-5
D gene: .

CDR3 protein: CAGAGGGGGANVLTF
CDR3 DNA: TGTGCCGGGGCCGGGGGGGGAGGTGGGGCCAACGTCCTGACTTTC
V gene: TRBV30
clone size: .
J gene: TRBJ2-6
D gene: TRBD2

CDR3 protein: CASSPNVALYYGYTF
CDR3 DNA: TGTGCCAGCTCACCCAACGTCGCTCTATACTATGGCTACACCTTC
V gene: TRBV18
clone size: .
J gene: TRBJ1-2
D gene: .

CDR3 protein: CAWSSPRGVYGYTF
CDR3 DNA: TGTGCCTGGAGTTCCCCCCGGGGGGTCTATGGCTACACCTTC
V gene: TRBV30
clone size: once
J gene: TRBJ1-2
D gene: .

CDR3 protein: CASSPQQGRRDTEAFF
CDR3 DNA: TGTGCCAGCTCACCGCAACAGGGGAGAAGGGACACTGAAGCTTTCTTT
V gene: TRBV18
clone size: .
J gene: TRBJ1-1
D gene: TRBD1

CDR3 protein: CAISESGPDNEQFF
CDR3 DNA: TGTGCCATCAGTGAGAGCGGGCCCGACAATGAGCAGTTCTTC
V gene: TRBV10-3
clone size: few
J gene: TRBJ2-1
D gene: .

CDR3 protein: CASSPRQITENTEAFF
CDR3 DNA: TGTGCCAGCTCACCAAGACAGATAACCGAGAACACTGAAGCTTTCTTT
V gene: TRBV18
clone size: .
J gene: TRBJ1-1
D gene: .

CDR3 protein: CASSKVTSGRREQYF
CDR3 DNA: TGTGCCAGCAGCAAAGTTACTAGCGGGAGGCGCGAGCAGTACTTC
V gene: TRBV21-1
clone size: .
J gene: TRBJ2-7
D gene: .

CDR3 protein: CASSLEQNTEAFF
CDR3 DNA: TGTGCCAGCAGCTTAGAACAGAACACTGAAGCTTTCTTT
V gene: TRBV7-2
clone size: .
J gene: TRBJ1-1
D gene: .

CDR3 protein: CASSPDRVATGELFF
CDR3 DNA: TGTGCCAGCAGCCCGGACAGGGTCGCTACCGGGGAGCTGTTTTTT
V gene: TRBV11-2
clone size: .
J gene: TRBJ2-2
D gene: TRBD1

CDR3 protein: CASSKAGGGYDTGELFF
CDR3 DNA: TGTGCCAGCAGCAAGGCCGGAGGGGGCTACGACACCGGGGAGCTGTTTTTT
V gene: TRBV11-1
clone size: .
J gene: TRBJ2-2
D gene: .

CDR3 protein: CASSYSQRNTIYF
CDR3 DNA: TGTGCCAGCAGTTACTCGCAGAGGAACACCATATATTTT
V gene: TRBV6-5
clone size: few
J gene: TRBJ1-3
D gene: .

CDR3 protein: CASSPWTVQYSSGANVLTF
CDR3 DNA: TGTGCCAGCAGCCCCTGGACAGTACAATACAGCTCCGGGGCCAACGTCCTGACTTTC
V gene: TRBV9
clone size: .
J gene: TRBJ2-6
D gene: .

CDR3 protein: CAISGPSSGSGYEQYF
CDR3 DNA: TGTGCCATCAGTGGGCCCTCTAGCGGGAGTGGGTACGAGCAGTACTTC
V gene: TRBV10-3
clone size: .
J gene: TRBJ2-7
D gene: TRBD2

CDR3 protein: CASSHTSGSGELFF
CDR3 DNA: TGTGCCAGCTCCCATACTAGCGGAAGCGGGGAGCTGTTTTTT
V gene: TRBV18
clone size: .
J gene: TRBJ2-2
D gene: TRBD2

CDR3 protein: CASLPGVNYGYTF
CDR3 DNA: TGTGCCAGCCTCCCAGGGGTTAACTATGGCTACACCTTC
V gene: TRBV5-6
clone size: .
J gene: TRBJ1-2
D gene: .

CDR3 protein: CASSLNPLGVSGANVLTF
CDR3 DNA: TGTGCCAGCAGTTTAAACCCCCTCGGGGTCTCTGGGGCCAACGTCCTGACTTTC
V gene: TRBV27
clone size: few
J gene: TRBJ2-6
D gene: .

CDR3 protein: CASSSLGTGSGYGYTF
CDR3 DNA: TGTGCCAGCAGCTCCCTCGGGACAGGGTCAGGCTATGGCTACACCTTC
V gene: TRBV11-2
clone size: .
J gene: TRBJ1-2
D gene: TRBD1

CDR3 protein: CASSLALRTVKVLYEQYF
CDR3 DNA: TGCGCCAGCAGCTTGGCCTTAAGGACAGTGAAAGTTCTCTACGAGCAGTACTTC
V gene: TRBV5-1
clone size: .
J gene: TRBJ2-7
D gene: .

CDR3 protein: CASSVGLLGALQGSTEAFF
CDR3 DNA: TGTGCCAGCAGCGTAGGCCTCCTAGGGGCCCTGCAGGGTTCCACTGAAGCTTTCTTT
V gene: TRBV9
clone size: .
J gene: TRBJ1-1
D gene: .

CDR3 protein: CSAPSGGEQFF
CDR3 DNA: TGCAGTGCTCCTAGCGGGGGGGAGCAGTTCTTC
V gene: TRBV20-1
clone size: .
J gene: TRBJ2-1
D gene: TRBD2

CDR3 protein: CASSLWTGSGYEQYF
CDR3 DNA: TGCGCCAGCAGCTTATGGACAGGCTCGGGGTACGAGCAGTACTTC
V gene: TRBV5-1
clone size: .
J gene: TRBJ2-7
D gene: TRBD1

CDR3 protein: CASSLSKGTENTEAFF
CDR3 DNA: TGTGCCAGCTCCCTCTCTAAAGGGACAGAGAACACTGAAGCTTTCTTT
V gene: TRBV18
clone size: .
J gene: TRBJ1-1
D gene: TRBD1

CDR3 protein: CASSWDSSTNEKLFF
CDR3 DNA: TGCGCCAGCAGCTGGGACAGTTCAACTAATGAAAAACTGTTTTTT
V gene: TRBV5-1
clone size: .
J gene: TRBJ1-4
D gene: TRBD1

CDR3 protein: CAIEGAYRGEQYF
CDR3 DNA: TGTGCCATCGAAGGAGCTTATCGGGGCGAGCAGTACTTC
V gene: TRBV10-3
clone size: .
J gene: TRBJ2-7
D gene: .

CDR3 protein: CASTGVAKNIQYF
CDR3 DNA: TGTGCCAGTACAGGGGTGGCCAAAAACATTCAGTACTTC
V gene: TRBV6-1
clone size: .
J gene: TRBJ2-4
D gene: TRBD1

CDR3 protein: CASSFGGLSGTQYF
CDR3 DNA: TGTGCCAGCAGTTTTGGCGGCCTTTCGGGGACCCAGTACTTC
V gene: TRBV28
clone size: .
J gene: TRBJ2-5
D gene: .

CDR3 protein: CASSQGTGGEKLFF
CDR3 DNA: TGTGCCAGCAGCCAAGGGACAGGGGGTGAAAAACTGTTTTTT
V gene: TRBV4-2
clone size: .
J gene: TRBJ1-4
D gene: TRBD1

CDR3 protein: CASSKAGGTYEQYF
CDR3 DNA: TGTGCCAGCAGCAAAGCGGGGGGAACCTACGAGCAGTACTTC
V gene: TRBV21-1
clone size: .
J gene: TRBJ2-7
D gene: .

CDR3 protein: CASAVDTGELFF
CDR3 DNA: TGTGCCAGCGCAGTTGACACCGGGGAGCTGTTTTTT
V gene: TRBV6-1
clone size: .
J gene: TRBJ2-2
D gene: .

CDR3 protein: CASSLDCRTCTNEKLFF
CDR3 DNA: TGCGCCAGCAGCTTGGACTGCAGGACTTGTACTAATGAAAAACTGTTTTTT
V gene: TRBV5-1
clone size: .
J gene: TRBJ1-4
D gene: .

CDR3 protein: CASIQRPDGSYEQYF
CDR3 DNA: TGTGCCAGCATTCAGCGTCCAGATGGCTCCTACGAGCAGTACTTC
V gene: TRBV6-6
clone size: few
J gene: TRBJ2-7
D gene: .

CDR3 protein: CASSLVGTSGSDTQYF
CDR3 DNA: TGTGCCAGCAGCTTAGTTGGGACTAGCGGATCAGATACGCAGTATTTT
V gene: TRBV7-6
clone size: .
J gene: TRBJ2-3
D gene: TRBD2

CDR3 protein: CASSSGPGGPHNEQFF
CDR3 DNA: TGCGCCAGCAGCTCGGGTCCGGGAGGGCCCCACAATGAGCAGTTCTTC
V gene: TRBV5-1
clone size: once
J gene: TRBJ2-1
D gene: TRBD2

CDR3 protein: CASSYPGGGTSGSYEQYF
CDR3 DNA: TGTGCCAGCAGCTACCCCGGGGGAGGGACTAGCGGGAGTTACGAGCAGTACTTC
V gene: TRBV5-4
clone size: .
J gene: TRBJ2-7
D gene: TRBD2

CDR3 protein: CAIEGGSFNNEQFF
CDR3 DNA: TGTGCCATCGAGGGCGGGAGTTTTAACAATGAGCAGTTCTTC
V gene: TRBV10-3
clone size: .
J gene: TRBJ2-1
D gene: TRBD2

CDR3 protein: CASSLIQGNGYTF
CDR3 DNA: TGTGCCAGCAGCTTAATACAGGGGAATGGCTACACCTTC
V gene: TRBV7-2
clone size: .
J gene: TRBJ1-2
D gene: TRBD1

CDR3 protein: CASSNNEKGNTIYF
CDR3 DNA: TGTGCCAGCAGCAACAATGAAAAAGGAAACACCATATATTTT
V gene: TRBV9
clone size: few
J gene: TRBJ1-3
D gene: .

CDR3 protein: CASSLPGANLAGNTIYF
CDR3 DNA: TGTGCCAGCAGTTTACCAGGGGCGAATTTGGCTGGAAACACCATATATTTT
V gene: TRBV28
clone size: .
J gene: TRBJ1-3
D gene: .

CDR3 protein: CASSLGASGGLPDTQYF
CDR3 DNA: TGTGCCAGCAGCCTTGGCGCATCGGGAGGACTCCCAGATACGCAGTATTTT
V gene: TRBV5-6
clone size: .
J gene: TRBJ2-3
D gene: TRBD2

CDR3 protein: CASSNWTGGLDEQYF
CDR3 DNA: TGTGCCAGCAGCAATTGGACAGGGGGCCTGGACGAGCAGTACTTC
V gene: TRBV7-9
clone size: .
J gene: TRBJ2-7
D gene: TRBD1

CDR3 protein: CASSLLLAGGQETQYF
CDR3 DNA: TGCGCCAGCAGCTTATTACTAGCGGGAGGCCAAGAGACCCAGTACTTC
V gene: TRBV5-1
clone size: .
J gene: TRBJ2-5
D gene: TRBD2

CDR3 protein: CASSFESGGELFF
CDR3 DNA: TGCGCCAGCAGCTTCGAGAGTGGCGGGGAGCTGTTTTTT
V gene: TRBV5-1
clone size: .
J gene: TRBJ2-2
D gene: .

CDR3 protein: CASSTGTGGRRYNSPLHF
CDR3 DNA: TGTGCCAGCAGCACCGGGACAGGGGGCCGTCGATATAATTCACCCCTCCACTTT
V gene: TRBV27
clone size: .
J gene: TRBJ1-6
D gene: TRBD1

CDR3 protein: CASSLGLAGGRDEQFF
CDR3 DNA: TGTGCCAGCAGTTTGGGGCTAGCGGGAGGTAGGGATGAGCAGTTCTTC
V gene: TRBV27
clone size: .
J gene: TRBJ2-1
D gene: TRBD2

CDR3 protein: CASSQVSQALGTEAFF
CDR3 DNA: TGCGCCAGCAGCCAAGTATCACAGGCCCTAGGCACTGAAGCTTTCTTT
V gene: TRBV4-1
clone size: .
J gene: TRBJ1-1
D gene: .

CDR3 protein: CAISAAGPTYEQYF
CDR3 DNA: TGTGCCATCAGTGCGGCGGGGCCGACCTACGAGCAGTACTTC
V gene: TRBV10-3
clone size: .
J gene: TRBJ2-7
D gene: .

CDR3 protein: CASSYFGGSGQPQHF
CDR3 DNA: TGTGCCAGTAGTTACTTCGGGGGATCTGGTCAGCCCCAGCATTTT
V gene: TRBV19
clone size: .
J gene: TRBJ1-5
D gene: .

CDR3 protein: CASSSTASGGYEQYF
CDR3 DNA: TGTGCCAGCAGCTCGACCGCTAGCGGGGGATACGAGCAGTACTTC
V gene: TRBV5-6
clone size: many
J gene: TRBJ2-7
D gene: TRBD2

CDR3 protein: CASATSGSYEQYF
CDR3 DNA: TGTGCCAGCGCGACTAGCGGAAGCTACGAGCAGTACTTC
V gene: TRBV7-2
clone size: .
J gene: TRBJ2-7
D gene: TRBD2

CDR3 protein: CASSHRPYEQYF
CDR3 DNA: TGTGCCAGCTCTCACAGGCCCTACGAGCAGTACTTC
V gene: TRBV28
clone size: once
J gene: TRBJ2-7
D gene: .